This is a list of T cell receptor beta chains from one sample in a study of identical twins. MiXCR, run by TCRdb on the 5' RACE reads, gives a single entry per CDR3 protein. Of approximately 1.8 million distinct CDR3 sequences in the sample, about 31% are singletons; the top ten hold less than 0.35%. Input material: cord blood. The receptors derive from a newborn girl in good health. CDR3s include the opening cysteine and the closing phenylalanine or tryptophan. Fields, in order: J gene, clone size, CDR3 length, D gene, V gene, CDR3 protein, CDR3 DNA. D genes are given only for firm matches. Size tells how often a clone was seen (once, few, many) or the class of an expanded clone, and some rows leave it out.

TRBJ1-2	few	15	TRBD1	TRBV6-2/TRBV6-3	CASSSGQVSNYGYTF	TGTGCCAGCAGCTCCGGACAGGTGTCTAACTATGGCTACACCTTC
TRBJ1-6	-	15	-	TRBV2	CASRSEGLIGSPLHF	TGTGCCAGCAGATCCGAGGGGCTAATAGGTTCACCCCTCCACTTT
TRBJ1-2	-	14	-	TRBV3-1	CASSQDPGLRGYTF	TGTGCCAGCAGCCAAGATCCGGGTTTGAGGGGCTACACCTTC
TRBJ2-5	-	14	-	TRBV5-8	CASSFLGRAETQYF	TGTGCCAGCAGCTTTTTAGGCAGGGCAGAGACCCAGTACTTC
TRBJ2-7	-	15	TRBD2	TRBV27	CASSILAGVPYEQYF	TGTGCCAGCAGTATCTTAGCGGGGGTCCCCTACGAGCAGTACTTC
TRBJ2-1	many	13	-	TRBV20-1	CSGKAGLGNEQFF	TGCAGTGGAAAGGCAGGCTTGGGTAATGAGCAGTTCTTC
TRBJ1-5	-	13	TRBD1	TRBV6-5	CASSYARTGYQHF	TGTGCCAGCAGTTACGCCCGGACAGGTTACCAGCATTTT
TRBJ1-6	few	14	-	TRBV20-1	CSARVYSNNSPLHF	TGCAGTGCTAGAGTCTACAGTAATAATTCACCCCTCCACTTT
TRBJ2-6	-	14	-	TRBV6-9	CASSYPWGANVLTF	TGTGCCAGCAGTTATCCCTGGGGGGCCAACGTCCTGACTTTC
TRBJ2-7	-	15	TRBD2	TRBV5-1	CASTSFSGSSYEQYF	TGCGCCAGCACTTCATTCAGCGGGAGCTCCTACGAGCAGTACTTC
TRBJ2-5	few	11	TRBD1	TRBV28	CASRTGVEQYF	TGTGCCAGCAGGACAGGGGTTGAGCAGTACTTC
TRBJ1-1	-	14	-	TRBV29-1	CSVDPRGRHTEAFF	TGCAGCGTTGACCCCCGGGGCAGGCACACTGAAGCTTTCTTT
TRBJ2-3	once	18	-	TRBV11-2	CASSSRPSFLTSTDTQYF	TGTGCCAGCAGCTCAAGACCGAGCTTCTTAACCAGCACAGATACGCAGTATTTT
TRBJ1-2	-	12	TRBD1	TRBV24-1	CATNDDRVGYTF	TGTGCCACCAATGATGACAGGGTCGGCTACACCTTC
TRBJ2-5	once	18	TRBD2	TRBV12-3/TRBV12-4	CASSLAPPLAGAQNEQYF	TGTGCCAGCAGTTTAGCTCCCCCTCTAGCGGGTGCACAGAATGAGCAGTACTTC
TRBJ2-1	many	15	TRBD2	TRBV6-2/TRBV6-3	CASSYSTSGVNEQFF	TGTGCCAGCAGTTACTCTACTAGCGGGGTTAATGAGCAGTTCTTC
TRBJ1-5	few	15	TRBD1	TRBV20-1	CSARVTGGHNQPQHF	TGCAGTGCTAGGGTAACAGGGGGCCACAATCAGCCCCAGCATTTT
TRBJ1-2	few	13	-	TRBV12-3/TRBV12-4	CASSLPGVSGYTF	TGTGCCAGCAGTTTACCCGGGGTGTCTGGCTACACCTTC
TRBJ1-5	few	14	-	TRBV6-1	CASTLTGFNQPQHF	TGTGCCAGCACCCTGACAGGCTTCAATCAGCCCCAGCATTTT
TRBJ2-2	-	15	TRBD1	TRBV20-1	CSARPWDRVNGELFF	TGCAGTGCTAGACCATGGGACAGGGTGAACGGGGAGCTGTTTTTT
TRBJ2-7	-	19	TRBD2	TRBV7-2	CASSLARGLAGLRSYEQYF	TGTGCCAGCAGCTTAGCTCGTGGACTAGCGGGGCTACGAAGCTACGAGCAGTACTTC
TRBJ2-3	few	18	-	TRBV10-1	CASSEISEASPRTDTQYF	TGCGCCAGCAGTGAGATTTCTGAGGCTAGCCCACGCACAGATACGCAGTATTTT
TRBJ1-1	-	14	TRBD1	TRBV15	CATSRDRTGGEAFF	TGTGCCACCAGCAGAGATCGGACAGGGGGCGAAGCTTTCTTT
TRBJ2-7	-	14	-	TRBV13	CASSSLGANNEQYF	TGTGCCAGCAGCTCCTTGGGCGCTAACAATGAGCAGTACTTC
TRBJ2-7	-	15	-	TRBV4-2	CASSQGTQPGYEQYF	TGTGCCAGCAGCCAAGGCACTCAGCCGGGCTACGAGCAGTACTTC
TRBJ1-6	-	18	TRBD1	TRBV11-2	CASSLDLGTGAHNSPLHF	TGTGCCAGCAGCTTAGATCTAGGGACAGGGGCACATAATTCACCCCTCCACTTT
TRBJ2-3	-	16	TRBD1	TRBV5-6	CASNFTRQGPTDTQYF	TGTGCCAGCAACTTCACGAGACAGGGGCCAACAGATACGCAGTATTTT
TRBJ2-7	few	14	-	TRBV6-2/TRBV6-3	CASSSGSVRNEQYF	TGTGCCAGCAGTTCGGGGAGTGTAAGGAACGAGCAGTACTTC